This T cell receptor beta chain originates from a study of T cells after yellow fever vaccination (dated by TCRdb to about 2019). For the study in its entirety: The SMART-Seq v4 Ultra Low Input RNA kit was used to prepare libraries from fractions with low cell numbers. To follow T-cell clones before and after both primary and booster YFV17D yellow fever vaccination, bulk TCR alpha and beta repertoires underwent longitudinal sequencing. Blood samples were taken at several timepoints before and after primary and secondary immunization, and bulk PBMC replicates and cell subsets were isolated. Two healthy male donors, one aged 18 to 29 and one aged 30 to 39 years, were included in the cohort.

In regard to this clonotype: It lacks a known antigen. No per-base quality is available; no much larger clone lies one base away.

What this sample's treatment or condition label stands for: live attenuated yellow fever vaccine strain. A standard Ficoll-Paque protocol was used to isolate PBMCs from peripheral blood. CD4 and CD8 T-cell fractions were isolated with Dynabeads CD4 and CD8 positive selection kits. RNA was extracted with TriZol from bulk PBMCs, CD4 and CD8 fractions, and dextramer-positive and dextramer-negative fractions. TCRdb shows the sequencer as Illumina NovaSeq 6000. TCR cDNA was made using 5'RACE template switching, a step that added a universal primer site and unique molecular identifiers. Priming of cDNA synthesis was performed from both the TCR alpha and TCR beta constant segments. Libraries were amplified in two PCR steps, with sample barcodes and sequencing adapters added in the second step. Sequencing of libraries was done on Illumina HiSeq 2500 (2x100 bp) or NovaSeq (2x150 bp). As for the authors' bioinformatics: MIGEC was used to demultiplex reads and collapse the reads into UMI consensus sequences, and MiXCR was used for V(D)J alignment. Vaccine-responding clonotypes were identified with edgeR using replicate PBMC samples, with FDR below 0.01 and a log2 fold change above 5 up to day 15 being required. CD4 or CD8 identity was assigned to each bulk clonotype according to whether the clonotype was present at higher abundance in the sequenced CD4 repertoire or the sequenced CD8 repertoire. Through fastp at Q25 and MiXCR, TCRdb rebuilt clones from the public reads, retaining in-frame beta chains. Identical CDR3 protein sequences are pooled into one entry, listed with their most common genes and DNA. The V and J calls here are based on TCRdb, not the publication. A total of 300,000 to 400,000 distinct CDR3 sequences appear in this sample, around 11% of them only once. The ten largest make up 3% to 3.5% of the sample.

Results and caveats for the whole study, not just this receptor: FACS-sorted repertoires could contain abundant contaminating clonotypes from the bulk population, so computational filtering was required. Compared with the primary T-cell response, the secondary T-cell response was weaker but faster, peaking on day 5 rather than day 15. A small fraction of clonotypes appeared in both the CD4 and CD8 compartments, likely as a result of convergent recombination. After the booster, most clones that had expanded after primary vaccination were detected again (nearly 98% of CD4 and around nine tenths of CD8), suggesting broad maintenance of memory. Because the study included only two donors, the extent to which the findings can be generalized is limited.

V sheds 0 bases and J sheds 11 bases, leaving 5 bases between their ends. The CDR3 covers 12 residues, taking in both the cysteine and the phenylalanine. This entry keeps only the CDR3 DNA: 36 bases, framed from base 1. CDR1 and CDR2, per the germline V gene (reference sequence), are LNHNV and YYDKDF. The sequence joins TRBV15 to TRBJ1-6; the D gene identity is not certain. The specimen was CD4+ T cells sorted from PBMCs, collected 45 days after the yellow fever booster vaccination. The sequence was obtained from a young man who received the YFV17D yellow fever vaccine. The CDR3 reads as follows: CATSRDGPPLHF. The nucleotide sequence reads as follows: TGTGCCACCAGCAGAGATGGCCCACCCCTCCACTTT.